Below are 29 T cell receptor beta chains sequenced from a single sample in a study of a mutant IDH1 vaccine in newly diagnosed glioma. For these receptors, no antigen is known. Stated time point: week 35, safety follow-up. Vaccination comprised doses that each held 300 ug of mutant IDH1 20-mer peptide, plus topical imiquimod. Profiled with immunoSEQ multiplex PCR; TCRdb holds only in-frame clones, not every one. The sample has about 26,000 clones; roughly 83% are singletons. The material sequenced was PBMCs, taken from a glioma patient whose treatment included an IDH1 peptide vaccine. Every receptor here comes from a man aged 30 to 45 with glioma.

V is TRBV5-5 and J is TRBJ2-7, with 8 positions matching TRBD1. The length of the CDR3 is 16 residues. The junction had 13 bases not matched to a gene; V was cut back by 4 bases and J by 4 bases. CDR1 is SGHKS and CDR2 is YYEKEE in the germline V gene (reference sequence). The CDR3 protein is CASSLGRSGQAYEQYF. The CDR3 region has the DNA TGTGCCAGCAGCCTGGGGAGGTCGGGACAGGCGTACGAGCAGTACTTC.

The J gene is TRBJ2-7, the V gene TRBV7-3, with 15 bases aligning to TRBD2. The CDR3 is made up of 15 amino acids. From germline, CDR1 is SGHTA and CDR2 FQGTGA. The ends lost 4 bases at V and 9 bases at J; junction bases unmatched: 7. This CDR3 reads CASSSTGLAGGRQYF. The CDR3 coding sequence is TGTGCCAGCAGCTCGACCGGACTAGCGGGAGGGAGGCAGTACTTC. Using reference TRBV7-3 and TRBJ2-7 for the parts outside the CDR3, the full variable domain is GAGVSQTPSNKVTEKGKYVELRCDPISGHTALYWYRQSLGQGPEFLIYFQGTGAADDSGLPNDRFFAVRPEGSVSTLKIQRTERGDSAVYLCASSSTGLAGGRQYFGPGTRLTVT.

The sample holds a few counts of this clone. The rearrangement links TRBV7-9 to TRBJ2-1; D remains unclear. V was cut by 5 bases and J by 8 bases, with 13 bases left in between. The CDR3 runs to 13 residues. CDR1 and CDR2 from the germline V gene are SEHNR and FQNEAQ (reference sequence). The CDR3 region is CASSRPSGDEQFF. Written as DNA, the CDR3 is TGTGCCAGCAGCAGACCTTCAGGAGATGAGCAGTTCTTC.

The rearrangement links TRBV5-4 to TRBJ1-4; D gene ambiguous. The CDR3 spans 14 residues. V lost 1 base and J lost 6, with 10 bases in between. Germline V gives CDR1 SGHNT, CDR2 YYREEE (reference sequence). The CDR3, as DNA: TGTGCCAGCAGCTTGCGCAGCCCTGATGAAAAACTGTTTTTT. Residues: CASSLRSPDEKLFF.

CDR3 residues: CASSLAGYDTQYF. The CDR3 DNA follows: TGCGCCAGCAGCTTGGCCGGGTACGATACGCAGTATTTT. The J gene is TRBJ2-3, the V gene TRBV5-1; D not certain. The CDR3 sequence is 13 residues long. The V end was cut by 0 bases, the J end by 6 bases, with 8 bases between. Per germline, CDR1 SGHRS and CDR2 YFSETQ.

The chain is built from TRBV7-9 and TRBJ1-2; TRBD1 agrees at 10 bases. CDR1 and CDR2 from the germline V gene are SEHNR and FQNEAQ (reference sequence). CDR3 length: 16 residues. Trimming took 6 bases from V and 7 from J; bases not matched to a gene: 14. The CDR3 reads CASSYPVDRGRTGYTF. The DNA for the CDR3 is TGTGCCAGCAGTTACCCGGTGGACAGGGGGAGGACTGGCTACACCTTC.

The gene calls are TRBV5-1 and TRBJ2-7, with 7 positions matching TRBD1. With V trimmed by 3 bases and J by 3 bases, 3 bases remained unmatched. Germline CDR1 and CDR2: SGHRS and YFSETQ. The CDR3 spans 13 residues. CDR3 DNA sequence: TGCGCCAGCAGCTCAACAGGGGACTACGAGCAGTACTTC. The encoded protein is CASSSTGDYEQYF.

This clone has just one count. The chain employs TRBV6-6 and TRBJ2-2, with 9 bases aligning to TRBD1. Germline assignment: CDR1 MNHNY and CDR2 SVGAGI (reference sequence). J gave up 4 bases and V 5 bases, and 8 bases lay outside the gene matches. CDR3 length equals 16 residues. This chain's CDR3 is CASSMMGQGGTGELFF. The CDR3 region has the DNA TGTGCCAGCAGTATGATGGGACAGGGTGGCACCGGGGAGCTGTTTTTT.

The DNA for the CDR3 is TGCGCCAGCAGCCAAGTACAGGGGGTTAGGGAAAAACTGTTTTTT. Translation gives CASSQVQGVREKLFF. The gene calls are TRBV4-3 and TRBJ1-4; 8 positions agree with TRBD1. Per the germline V gene, CDR1 is LGHNA and CDR2 is YSLEER. Losses at the gene ends were 1 base for V and 8 bases for J; bases not matched to a gene: 6. The CDR3 length is 15 residues.

This chain uses TRBV2 with TRBJ2-7, with D maybe TRBD1 (5 bases). The CDR3 is made up of 13 amino acids. V shed 5 bases and J shed 6 bases, with 14 bases lying between them. Germline loops: CDR1 SNHLY, CDR2 FYNNEI. CDR3 sequence: CASSSQDTSEQYF. As DNA, the CDR3 is TGTGCCAGCAGTTCCCAGGACACCTCCGAGCAGTACTTC.

The chain employs TRBV4-3 and TRBJ1-2, with D uncertain. The germline V and J ends were trimmed by 0 bases and 2 bases, with 13 bases remaining between them. Germline loops: CDR1 LGHNA, CDR2 YSLEER. This CDR3 spans 16 amino acids. Here the CDR3 reads CASSQDWASVNYGYTF. CDR3 DNA: TGCGCCAGCAGCCAAGACTGGGCCAGCGTCAACTATGGCTACACCTTC.

The chain uses TRBV11-2 and TRBJ1-3; weak D call: TRBD1 (6 bases). V was pared by 5 bases and J by 8 bases, with 19 bases between. Per germline, CDR1 SGHAT and CDR2 FQNNGV. CDR3 length: 15 residues. In DNA, the CDR3 is TGTGCCAGCAGCCCAGGGGCAGGGAGTAAGGACACCATATATTTT. Encoded protein: CASSPGAGSKDTIYF.

The V and J genes are TRBV18 and TRBJ2-7; either TRBD1 or TRBD2 may supply D (5 bases each). Trimming pared 4 bases from V and 0 bases from J, leaving 10 bases between. The germline gives CDR1 KGHSH, CDR2 LQKENI. The CDR3 covers 14 residues. Here the CDR3 reads CASSRPGLSYEQYF. The DNA for the CDR3 is TGTGCCAGCTCACGGCCGGGGCTCTCCTACGAGCAGTACTTC. Looking up the rest from reference TRBV18 and TRBJ2-7 gives the full variable domain: NAGVMQNPRHLVRRRGQEARLRCSPMKGHSHVYWYRQLPEEGLKFMVYLQKENIIDESGMPKERFSAEFPKEGPSILRIQQVVRGDSAAYFCASSRPGLSYEQYFGPGTRLTVT.

The chain couples TRBV6-1 to TRBJ1-5, with TRBD1 as a possible D gene (5 bases). The CDR3 runs to 16 residues. The V and J ends lost 1 base and 2 bases respectively, with 12 bases between them. Germline V gene data show CDR1 as MNHNS and CDR2 as SASEGT. The CDR3 sequence: CASSEEPGHGNQPQHF. In nucleotides, the CDR3 is TGTGCCAGCAGTGAAGAGCCAGGGCATGGCAATCAGCCCCAGCATTTT.

V usage is TRBV19 and J usage is TRBJ2-7; maybe TRBD1 (6 bases). Between the trimmed V and J ends, which lost 3 bases and 0 bases, there was a span of 12 bases. The CDR3 consists of 15 residues. CDR1 LNHDA and CDR2 SQIVND come from the germline V gene (reference sequence). The DNA of the CDR3 is TGTGCCAGTAGTATCTCCGACAGGCCCTCCTACGAGCAGTACTTC. Its translation is CASSISDRPSYEQYF. Full variable domain (rest looked up from reference TRBV19 and TRBJ2-7): DGGITQSPKYLFRKEGQNVTLSCEQNLNHDAMYWYRQDPGQGLRLIYYSQIVNDFQKGDIAEGYSVSREKKESFPLTVTSAQKNPTAFYLCASSISDRPSYEQYFGPGTRLTVT.

The chain links TRBV21-1 to TRBJ1-2; TRBD1, the table's D call, lacks a check against the DNA. TRBV21-1 has pseudogene status. The CDR3 has 16 amino acids. CDR3: CASSKASRTANYGYTF. The CDR3 nucleotides read TGTGCCAGCAGCAAAGCGTCAAGGACAGCCAACTATGGCTACACCTTC.

The V gene is TRBV5-8, the J gene TRBJ1-1; 8 bases fit TRBD1. Germline CDR1 reads SGHTS; CDR2 reads YDEGEE. V was clipped by 3 bases and J by 4 bases; unmatched bases: 11. This CDR3 has 16 amino acids. DNA for the CDR3: TGTGCCAGCAGCTGGGGGGACAGGCCTACGGGCACTGAAGCTTTCTTT. Its protein product is CASSWGDRPTGTEAFF. Together with reference TRBV5-8 and TRBJ1-1, the CDR3 gives the full variable domain: EAGVTQSPTHLIKTRGQQATLRCSPISGHTSVYWYQQALGLGLQFLLWYDEGEERNRGNFPPRFSGRQFPNYSSELNVNALELEDSALYLCASSWGDRPTGTEAFFGQGTRLTVV.

On this clone: Within the sample, other DNA sequences also encode this same CDR3. The rearrangement joins TRBV7-2 to TRBJ2-7; D is ambiguous. Trimming removed 2 bases from V and 4 bases from J, with 9 bases in between. Germline CDR1 is SGHTA and CDR2 is FQGNSA. CDR3 length: 13 residues. The CDR3 coding sequence is TGTGCCAGCAGCTTAAAATCCCCATACGAGCAGTACTTC. This sequence encodes CASSLKSPYEQYF.

This CDR3 reads CASRWGGGETQYF. The CDR3 DNA is TGTGCCAGCAGATGGGGGGGAGGAGAGACCCAGTACTTC. The rearrangement links TRBV5-4 to TRBJ2-5; 7 bases line up with TRBD2. After removal of 5 bases from V and 4 bases from J, the junction contained 5 bases not matched to a gene. There are 13 residues in the CDR3. In germline, CDR1 is SGHNT, CDR2 YYREEE (reference sequence). Drawing the rest from reference TRBV5-4 and TRBJ2-5, the complete variable domain is ETGVTQSPTHLIKTRGQQVTLRCSSQSGHNTVSWYQQALGQGPQFIFQYYREEENGRGNFPPRFSGLQFPNYSSELNVNALELDDSALYLCASRWGGGETQYFGPGTRLLVL.

Here the CDR3 reads CASSLARTYEQYF. The CDR3 bases are TGTGCCAGCAGCTTAGCCAGGACCTACGAGCAGTACTTC. The gene calls are TRBV7-2 and TRBJ2-7, with unresolved D. Trimming took off 0 bases at V and 2 bases at J, with 5 bases between the two ends. The CDR3 loop spans 13 amino acids. CDR1 is SGHTA and CDR2 is FQGNSA in the germline V gene.

The CDR3 loop reads CASSYSGTGLETQYF. The CDR3 coding sequence is TGTGCCAGCAGTTACTCCGGGACAGGACTAGAGACCCAGTACTTC. The genes are TRBV6-5 and TRBJ2-5; TRBD1 agrees at 8 bases. Trimming took 0 bases from V and 4 from J; bases not matched to a gene: 4. The germline gives CDR1 MNHEY, CDR2 SVGAGI. The CDR3 contains 15 residues.

The rearrangement joins TRBV19 to TRBJ2-1; 11 nucleotides align to TRBD2. The CDR3 extends over 14 amino acids. The V and J ends lost 8 bases and 5 bases, in that order; junction bases with no gene match: 5. Germline V lookup: CDR1 LNHDA, CDR2 SQIVND (reference sequence). In DNA, the CDR3 is TGTGCCAGTGATAGCGGGGGGGCCGACAATGAGCAGTTCTTC. Protein product: CASDSGGADNEQFF.

V is TRBV19 and J is TRBJ1-2; D remains ambiguous. Trimming removed 4 bases from V and 7 bases from J, with 10 bases in between. This CDR3 comprises 12 residues. Germline V lookup: CDR1 LNHDA, CDR2 SQIVND (reference sequence). Written as DNA, the CDR3 is TGTGCCAGTAGTAGAAGGCCGGCTGGCTACACCTTC. Protein product: CASSRRPAGYTF.

The CDR3, as DNA: TGTGCCAGCAGGGAAGGGACAGCTAATTCACCCCTCCACTTT. It specifies CASREGTANSPLHF. The V call is TRBV7-9, the J call TRBJ1-6; TRBD1 agrees at 7 bases. Germline V lookup: CDR1 SEHNR, CDR2 FQNEAQ (reference sequence). Trimming removed 6 bases from V and 6 bases from J; junction bases left unmatched: 5. CDR3 length: 14 residues. The complete variable domain, with remaining parts taken from reference TRBV7-9 and TRBJ1-6, reads DTGVSQNPRHKITKRGQNVTFRCDPISEHNRLYWYRQTLGQGPEFLTYFQNEAQLEKSRLLSDRFSAERPKGSFSTLEIQRTEQGDSAMYLCASREGTANSPLHFGNGTRLTVT.

This clone was seen a single time. The rearrangement joins TRBV10-3 to TRBJ1-1, with a tentative D call TRBD1 (5 bases). The germline gives CDR1 ENHRY, CDR2 SYGVKD. This CDR3 spans 15 amino acids. The ends were cut back, 5 bases at V and 0 bases at J, with 13 bases in the middle. The CDR3 DNA reads as TGTGCCATCAGTATATCGGGGGGGGTGAACACTGAAGCTTTCTTT. Translating it yields CAISISGGVNTEAFF.

This sequence joins TRBV7-2 and TRBJ1-6; no clear D. The CDR3 spans 13 residues. CDR1 and CDR2 (germline): SGHTA, FQGNSA. With 2 bases removed from V and 8 bases from J, the gap between germline ends came to 7 bases. This chain's CDR3 is CASSLRRDSPLHF. In DNA form, the CDR3 reads TGTGCCAGCAGCTTACGCCGCGATTCACCCCTCCACTTT.

The chain recombines TRBV5-1 with TRBJ2-7; TRBD1 aligns across 9 bases. Per the germline V gene, CDR1 is SGHRS and CDR2 is YFSETQ. With V trimmed by 3 bases and J by 4 bases, 5 bases remained unmatched. The CDR3 has 14 residues. The CDR3 loop is CASSSDRGGYEQYF. The DNA for the CDR3 is TGCGCCAGCAGCTCGGACAGGGGAGGATACGAGCAGTACTTC.

The rearrangement joins TRBV19 to TRBJ2-2; perhaps TRBD1 as D (6 bases). Germline V gives CDR1 LNHDA, CDR2 SQIVND (reference sequence). Trimming removed 5 bases at V and 4 bases at J, with 8 bases between. This CDR3 region has 13 residues. The CDR3, as DNA: TGTGCCAGTAGTCGACAGGCCACCGGGGAGCTGTTTTTT. It specifies CASSRQATGELFF.

The CDR3 is CASSPGGGNNQPQHF. The CDR3 nucleotides read TGTGCCAGCTCACCGGGAGGGGGCAACAATCAGCCCCAGCATTTT. V usage is TRBV18 and J usage is TRBJ1-5; TRBD1 aligns across 7 bases. The CDR3 covers 15 residues. Germline CDR1 is KGHSH and CDR2 is LQKENI. The J segment lost 3 bases and the V segment lost 3 bases, leaving 5 bases of the junction unmatched.